This TCR beta chain was identified in a study of blood T cell repertoires in COVID-19. Assay used: immunoSEQ multiplex PCR; TCRdb lists only in-frame clones, some missing. Found here are 200,000 to 250,000 clones, around four fifths of them singletons; the top ten hold about 4%. Trimming pared 4 bases from V and 2 bases from J, leaving 9 bases between. Germline loops: CDR1 MNHEY, CDR2 SMNVEV (reference sequence). The length of the CDR3 is 14 residues. There are a few counts of this clone. The sample comprised peripheral blood. The gene calls are TRBV27 and TRBJ1-5; D ambiguous. This TCR was recovered from a man aged 45 to 65 with acute or convalescent COVID-19. CDR3 nucleotides: TGTGCCAGCAGTTGGAGGATCGGCAATCAGCCCCAGCATTTT. The encoded protein is CASSWRIGNQPQHF.